The following is a TCR beta chain sequence with its context. Antigen unknown. TCRdb reprocessed the reads via MiXCR and lists one record per CDR3 protein. The sample includes over 250,000 distinct CDR3 sequences, less than 25% of them seen just once. The data stem from a study of T cell repertoires in cytomegalovirus infection. Looking at the study overall: CMV epitopes in the study were HLA-C-restricted (recently identified) and HLA-B-restricted (well studied). General study points: Carriers of CMV plus the relevant HLA were identified by cumulative public TCR beta family frequency.

The CDR3 consists of 16 residues. V lost 6 bases and J 1 base, leaving 17 bases between the germline ends. The germline CDR1 and CDR2 sequences are MNHNS and SASEGT. The sequence was collected from a human donor in good health (CMV status not recorded). Some clones in this sample may be carry-over from other donors' samples. The V and J genes are TRBV6-1 and TRBJ2-3; D not resolved. Sequencing used cultured PBMCs, obtained from culture after CMV antigen stimulation. The CDR3, as DNA: TGTGCCAGCAGCTCAATACCCCGGGTACGCACAGATACGCAGTATTTT. Its translation: CASSSIPRVRTDTQYF.